This TCR beta chain was sequenced for a study of cytomegalovirus exposure and HLA in healthy donors. Findings and caveats of the study: Donors were assumed by presence/absence analyses to have roughly uniform sequencing depth. Links to common viral pathogens appeared, in a later analysis, for several of the most significant clusters. Later on, an analysis showed TCR association rates differing by HLA locus, with DRB1 the most and HLA-C the fewest. What TCR beta sequences reportedly achieved was accurate prediction of HLA-A and HLA-B alleles in most subjects.

Per germline, CDR1 LNHDA and CDR2 SQIVND (reference sequence). This CDR3 region has 14 residues. V was shortened by 2 bases and J by 0 bases, with 5 bases between the two germline ends. About this clone itself: Its antigen is not identified.

The PCR had 60 Vbeta and 13 Jbeta primers. Measured with immunoSEQ multiplex PCR; TCRdb has only the in-frame clones, and not every one. The sample has about 170,000 clones; around 83% are singletons. Sequencing input: PBMCs. The rearrangement links TRBV19 to TRBJ2-1; D is perhaps TRBD2 (5 bases). The receptor comes from a young man in good health and CMV-seropositive. CDR3 amino acids: CASSITSSYNEQFF. The CDR3 DNA sequence: TGTGCCAGTAGTATAACTAGCTCCTACAATGAGCAGTTCTTC.